A selection of T cell receptor beta chains follows, all from one sample in a study of T cell responses to AZD1222 COVID-19 vaccine. The data were produced by immunoSEQ multiplex PCR, yet TCRdb's version contains in-frame clones alone and is incomplete. The data show 90,000 to 130,000 clones, roughly 89% seen once. The starting material was peripheral blood, obtained on day 0 of MenACWY control vaccination. The receptors were gathered from an adult in good health. CDR3s include the opening cysteine and the closing phenylalanine or tryptophan. The order of the fields is V gene, clone size, J gene, D gene, CDR3 DNA, CDR3 protein. A D gene is named only where the DNA matches it firmly. Size is omitted from some rows. Given values are once, few, many or a class for expanded clones.

TRBV5-6,.,TRBJ1-1,.,TGTGCCAGCAGACGGGACCGGGAAACGACGGCTTTCTTT,CASRRDRETTAFF
TRBV10-2,.,TRBJ2-2,.,TGCGCCAGCAGGACCGGGACCTCATACACCGGGGAGCTGTTTTTT,CASRTGTSYTGELFF
TRBV12-5,.,TRBJ1-6,.,TGTGCTAGTGGTGACACGTATAATTCACCCCTCCACTTT,CASGDTYNSPLHF
TRBV7-9,.,TRBJ1-2,.,TGTGCCAGCAGCTTAGAGGGATCACCCGGGAATGGCTACACCTTC,CASSLEGSPGNGYTF
TRBV4-1,.,TRBJ2-7,TRBD2,TGCGCCAGCAGCCAAGAGGGATCTTATAGCGGGGAAACCTACGAGCAGTACTTC,CASSQEGSYSGETYEQYF
TRBV10-1,.,TRBJ1-1,.,TGCGCCAGCAGTGAAAGAACCATGAACACTGAAGCTTTCTTT,CASSERTMNTEAFF
TRBV29-1,.,TRBJ2-1,.,TGCAGCGCGTCGACGAGTCCCCTAGACAATGAGCAGTTCTTC,CSASTSPLDNEQFF
TRBV2,.,TRBJ2-7,.,TGTGCCAGCAGGAGGGTGCCCCAGGAGCAGTACTTC,CASRRVPQEQYF
TRBV29-1,.,TRBJ1-2,TRBD1,TGCAGCGTTGACCAGGGGGACTATGGCTACACCTTC,CSVDQGDYGYTF
TRBV7-9,.,TRBJ1-5,.,TGTGCCAGCAGCTGGGGAGAAGCCAGGAGCAATCAGCCCCAGCATTTT,CASSWGEARSNQPQHF
TRBV5-4,.,TRBJ2-1,.,TGTGCCAGCAGCCCCGGAGGGCGTGGGTCTTACAATGAGCAGTTCTTC,CASSPGGRGSYNEQFF
TRBV7-3,once,TRBJ2-1,.,TGTGCCAGCAGTCCCCAGGGGACCAACTACAATGAGCAGTTCTTC,CASSPQGTNYNEQFF
TRBV7-2,few,TRBJ2-2,.,TGTGCCAGCAGCTCGGGGACCAGATACACCGGGGAGCTGTTTTTT,CASSSGTRYTGELFF
TRBV2,once,TRBJ1-4,TRBD1,TGTGCCAGCGAGGCGACAGGGGGACCGAATGAAAAACTGTTTTTT,CASEATGGPNEKLFF
TRBV6-5,.,TRBJ1-2,.,TGTGCCAGCTACGTCCCTAACTATGGCTACACCTTC,CASYVPNYGYTF
TRBV11-1,.,TRBJ1-2,.,TGTGCCAGCAGCCAAGGACGGGGTGGCTACACCTTC,CASSQGRGGYTF
TRBV7-2,.,TRBJ2-5,TRBD2,TGTGCCAGCCGCGGACTAGTGGCCGAGACCCAGTACTTC,CASRGLVAETQYF
TRBV19,.,TRBJ1-2,.,TGTGCCAGTAGTGACTTCCAATGGGGCGCGAGGTATGGCTACACCTTC,CASSDFQWGARYGYTF
TRBV2,few,TRBJ1-1,.,TGTGCCAGCAGTGGAGGAGGGGGGCGGACTGAAGCTTTCTTT,CASSGGGGRTEAFF
TRBV9,few,TRBJ1-1,.,TGTGCCAGCAGCGTGCAGAGGGCAGGGGTCACTGAAGCTTTCTTT,CASSVQRAGVTEAFF
TRBV18,.,TRBJ2-7,.,TGTGCCAGCTCACCATCGGACGGTGCCTACGAGCAGTACTTC,CASSPSDGAYEQYF
TRBV19,once,TRBJ2-1,TRBD2,TGTGCCAGTAGTATAGGACTAGCGGAAAGCTCCTACAATGAGCAGTTCTTC,CASSIGLAESSYNEQFF
TRBV6-1,once,TRBJ1-3,.,TGTGCCAGCAGTGAACGAGGTAGTGGAAACACCATATATTTT,CASSERGSGNTIYF
TRBV5-6,.,TRBJ1-1,.,TGTGCCAGCAGCCCCGGCAGGGCCACTGAAGCTTTCTTT,CASSPGRATEAFF
TRBV6-5,.,TRBJ1-1,TRBD1,TGTGCCAGCAGTTACGTTAGGGGGCTGGAGGGTGAAGCTTTCTTT,CASSYVRGLEGEAFF
TRBV2,.,TRBJ2-7,.,TGTGCCAGCAAGAGACGGGACACGGGCCCCTACGAGCAGTACTTC,CASKRRDTGPYEQYF
TRBV3-1/TRBV3-2,.,TRBJ1-1,.,TGTGCCAGCAGCCCCCGTGGCGCTGAAGCTTTCTTT,CASSPRGAEAFF
TRBV28,.,TRBJ2-7,TRBD2,TGTGCCAGCTCCGGGACTACCGAGTTCGAGCAGTACTTC,CASSGTTEFEQYF
TRBV5-1,.,TRBJ1-1,.,TGCGCCAGCAGCTTGGTTGGGGGCGTGGACACTGAAGCTTTCTTT,CASSLVGGVDTEAFF
TRBV13,.,TRBJ1-2,.,TGTGCCAGCAGCTTAAGAGGGAACTATGGCTACACCTTC,CASSLRGNYGYTF
TRBV7-2,.,TRBJ1-1,.,TGTGCCAGCACCTGGGGACGGGACACTGAAGCTTTCTTT,CASTWGRDTEAFF
TRBV5-1,.,TRBJ1-1,.,TGCGCCAGCAGCTCCCGAGAGGGGGGGAACACTGAAGCTTTCTTT,CASSSREGGNTEAFF
TRBV7-9,once,TRBJ1-1,.,TGTGCCAGCAGCCCCTCCGGGGTGGAAGCTTTCTTT,CASSPSGVEAFF
TRBV24-1,.,TRBJ2-7,TRBD1,TGTGCCACCAGCGGCCCGGGACAGGGGGCTTACGAGCAGTACTTC,CATSGPGQGAYEQYF
TRBV7-2,.,TRBJ2-2,.,TGTGCCAGCAGCTTGGCAGCAAACACCGGGGAGCTGTTTTTT,CASSLAANTGELFF
TRBV10-3,.,TRBJ2-1,.,TGTGCCATCAGTGGGACTCCCTCCTACAATGAGCAGTTCTTC,CAISGTPSYNEQFF
TRBV5-1,few,TRBJ2-1,.,TGCGCCAGCAGCTTAGGAGGGTGGCCCTACAATGAGCAGTTCTTC,CASSLGGWPYNEQFF
TRBV27,.,TRBJ1-5,.,TGTGCCAGCAGGCCCTCGCGCAATCAGCCCCAGCATTTT,CASRPSRNQPQHF
TRBV29-1,.,TRBJ2-5,.,TGCAGCGTTGAAGCGAACAGGGCGGAGACCCAGTACTTC,CSVEANRAETQYF
TRBV2,.,TRBJ2-7,.,TGTGCCAGTAAGGACCGGAGCTCCTACGAGCAGTACTTC,CASKDRSSYEQYF
TRBV30,.,TRBJ1-1,.,TGTGCCAAAAGGGAGGGGCCGGGGACTGAAGCTTTCTTT,CAKREGPGTEAFF
TRBV9,.,TRBJ1-4,.,TGTGCCAGCAGCCCCTGGGGGGAGAAACTGTTTTTT,CASSPWGEKLFF
TRBV5-8,.,TRBJ2-7,TRBD1,TGTGCCAGCACTATGAACCCGGGACAGTCCTACGAGCAGTACTTC,CASTMNPGQSYEQYF
TRBV11-2,.,TRBJ2-7,.,TGTGCCAGCAGCTTAAGGGCCGGGTACTCCTACGAGCAGTACTTC,CASSLRAGYSYEQYF
TRBV6-5,.,TRBJ1-5,.,TGTGCCAGCAGTTACTCGCCAGATGCTAGCAATCAGCCCCAGCATTTT,CASSYSPDASNQPQHF
TRBV4-1,once,TRBJ2-7,TRBD2,TGCGCCAGCAGCCAACTTCTAGCGGGGGGTACGGGAGAGCGGTACTTC,CASSQLLAGGTGERYF
TRBV7-7,.,TRBJ2-7,.,TGTGCTAGGGCACCCCACCAGAGGATCAACTACGAGCAGTACTTC,CARAPHQRINYEQYF
TRBV12-3/TRBV12-4,few,TRBJ2-1,.,TGTGCCAGCAGTTTAGAGGGGGGGCGCGAATTCTTC,CASSLEGGREFF
TRBV5-1,.,TRBJ1-3,.,TGCGCCAGCAGCTCTGCACTGAGCTCTGGAAACACCATATATTTT,CASSSALSSGNTIYF
TRBV29-1,.,TRBJ1-1,TRBD1,TGCAGCGCTGGACAGGGAGGCACTGAAGCTTTCTTT,CSAGQGGTEAFF
TRBV3-1/TRBV3-2,.,TRBJ2-2,.,TGTGCCAGCAGCCAAACACCTGGGACCGGGGAGCTGTTTTTT,CASSQTPGTGELFF
TRBV6-1,.,TRBJ1-1,.,TGTGCCAGCAGTGAATGGAACACTGAAGCTTTCTTT,CASSEWNTEAFF
TRBV12-5,.,TRBJ2-1,TRBD1,TGTGCTAGTGGTACAGGGACAGGGTTCTACAATGAGCAGTTCTTC,CASGTGTGFYNEQFF
TRBV20-1,.,TRBJ2-7,TRBD1,TGCAGTGTGGGACAGGGGGATGAGCAGTACTTC,CSVGQGDEQYF
TRBV7-8,.,TRBJ2-1,TRBD2,TGTGCCAGCAGCTTAGAACCGCCCCGGCGGGGGGGCCGGTGTGAGCAGTTCTTC,CASSLEPPRRGGRCEQFF